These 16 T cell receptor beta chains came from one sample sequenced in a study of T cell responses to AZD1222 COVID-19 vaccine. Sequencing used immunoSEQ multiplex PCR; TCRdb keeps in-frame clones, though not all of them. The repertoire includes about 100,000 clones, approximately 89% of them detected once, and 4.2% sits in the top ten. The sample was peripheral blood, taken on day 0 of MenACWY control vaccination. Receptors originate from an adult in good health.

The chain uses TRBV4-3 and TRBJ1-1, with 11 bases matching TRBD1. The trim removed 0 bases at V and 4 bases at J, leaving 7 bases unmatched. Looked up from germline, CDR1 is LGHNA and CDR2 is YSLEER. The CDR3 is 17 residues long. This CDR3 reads CASSQDPGQGGITEAFF. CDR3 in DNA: TGCGCCAGCAGCCAAGATCCGGGACAGGGGGGGATCACTGAAGCTTTCTTT.

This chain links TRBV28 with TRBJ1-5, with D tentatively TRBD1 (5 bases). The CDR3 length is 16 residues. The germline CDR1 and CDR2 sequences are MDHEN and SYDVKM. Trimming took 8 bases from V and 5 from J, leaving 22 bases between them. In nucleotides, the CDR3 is TGTGCCAGCCCGGAGGACGGAAGATTCAGGGATCAGCCCCAGCATTTT. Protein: CASPEDGRFRDQPQHF.

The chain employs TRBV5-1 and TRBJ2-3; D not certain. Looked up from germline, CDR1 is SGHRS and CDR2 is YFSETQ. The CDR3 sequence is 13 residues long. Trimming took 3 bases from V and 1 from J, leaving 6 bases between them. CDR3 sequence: CASSSQRTDTQYF. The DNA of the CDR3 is TGCGCCAGCAGCTCTCAGCGCACAGATACGCAGTATTTT.

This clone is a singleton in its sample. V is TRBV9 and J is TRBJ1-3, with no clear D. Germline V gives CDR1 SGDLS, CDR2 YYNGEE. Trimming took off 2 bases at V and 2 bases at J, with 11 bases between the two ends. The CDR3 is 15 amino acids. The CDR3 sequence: CASSVGRAAGNTIYF. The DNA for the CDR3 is TGTGCCAGCAGCGTCGGTAGGGCCGCTGGAAACACCATATATTTT.

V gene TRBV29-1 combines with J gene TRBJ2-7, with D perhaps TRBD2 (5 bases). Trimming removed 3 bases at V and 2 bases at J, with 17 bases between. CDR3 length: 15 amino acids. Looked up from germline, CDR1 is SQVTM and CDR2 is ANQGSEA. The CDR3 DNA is TGCAGCGTTGAGTCGGGAACAGCCAGTACCTACGAGCAGTACTTC. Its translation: CSVESGTASTYEQYF.

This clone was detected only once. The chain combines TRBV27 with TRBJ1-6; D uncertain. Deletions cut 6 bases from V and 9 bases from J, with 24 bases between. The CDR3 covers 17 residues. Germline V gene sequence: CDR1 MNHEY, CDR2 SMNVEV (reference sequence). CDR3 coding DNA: TGTGCCAGCAGCTTCCAAGGTCGAGGTGCTATGGGTTCACCCCTCCACTTT. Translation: CASSFQGRGAMGSPLHF.

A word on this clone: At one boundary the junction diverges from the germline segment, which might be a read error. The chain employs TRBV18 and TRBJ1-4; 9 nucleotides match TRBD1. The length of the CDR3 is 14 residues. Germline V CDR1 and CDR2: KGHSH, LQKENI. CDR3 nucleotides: TGTGCTAGCTCACCGGACAGGGGTAATGAAAAACTGTTTTTT. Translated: CASSPDRGNEKLFF.

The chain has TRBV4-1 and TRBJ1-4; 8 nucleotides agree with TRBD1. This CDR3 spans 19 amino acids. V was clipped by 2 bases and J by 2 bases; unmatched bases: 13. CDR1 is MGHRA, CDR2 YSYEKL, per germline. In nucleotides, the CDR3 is TGCGCCAGCAGCCAACTCAGGACAGGGCCTACCTCCACTAATGAAAAACTGTTTTTT. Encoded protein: CASSQLRTGPTSTNEKLFF.

CDR3 DNA: TGTGCTAGTGGTTTAGACACCCCGGGGACTGAAGCTTTCTTT. Translated, it gives CASGLDTPGTEAFF. The chain combines TRBV12-5 with TRBJ1-1; D is unresolved. Trimming shortened V by 3 bases and J by 5 bases, and 13 bases separated the two germline ends. CDR1 is LGHNT and CDR2 is FRNRAP in the germline V gene. The CDR3 has 14 amino acids.

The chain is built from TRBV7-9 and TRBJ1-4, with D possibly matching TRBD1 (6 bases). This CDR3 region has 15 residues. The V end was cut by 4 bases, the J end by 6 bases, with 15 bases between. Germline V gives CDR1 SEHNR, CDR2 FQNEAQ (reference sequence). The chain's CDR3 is CASSYQQGRDEKLFF. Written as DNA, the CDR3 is TGTGCCAGCAGCTACCAACAGGGTAGGGATGAAAAACTGTTTTTT.

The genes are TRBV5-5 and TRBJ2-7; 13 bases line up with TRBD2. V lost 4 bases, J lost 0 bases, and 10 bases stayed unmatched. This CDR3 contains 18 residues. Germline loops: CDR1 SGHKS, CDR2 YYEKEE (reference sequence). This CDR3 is CASSPGLAGNILSYEQYF. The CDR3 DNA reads TGTGCCAGCAGCCCGGGACTAGCGGGAAACATCCTCTCCTACGAGCAGTACTTC.

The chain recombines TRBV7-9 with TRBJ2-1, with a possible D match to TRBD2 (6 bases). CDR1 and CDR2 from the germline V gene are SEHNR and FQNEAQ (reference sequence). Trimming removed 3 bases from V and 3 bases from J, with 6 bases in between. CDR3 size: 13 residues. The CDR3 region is CASSLGLYNEQFF. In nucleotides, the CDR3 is TGTGCCAGCAGCTTGGGACTCTACAATGAGCAGTTCTTC.

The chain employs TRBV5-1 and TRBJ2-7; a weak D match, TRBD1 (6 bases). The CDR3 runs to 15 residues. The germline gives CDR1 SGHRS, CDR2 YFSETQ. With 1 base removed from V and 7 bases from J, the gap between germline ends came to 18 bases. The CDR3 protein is CASSLLRQGSGEQYF. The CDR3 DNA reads TGCGCCAGCAGCTTGTTAAGGCAGGGGAGCGGAGAGCAGTACTTC.

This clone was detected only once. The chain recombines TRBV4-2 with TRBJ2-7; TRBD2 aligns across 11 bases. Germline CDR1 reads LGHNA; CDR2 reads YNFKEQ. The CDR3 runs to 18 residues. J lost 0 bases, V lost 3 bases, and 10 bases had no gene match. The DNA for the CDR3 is TGTGCCAGCAGCCAGGAGCGGCTAGCGGGGGGATCCTCCTACGAGCAGTACTTC. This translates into CASSQERLAGGSSYEQYF.

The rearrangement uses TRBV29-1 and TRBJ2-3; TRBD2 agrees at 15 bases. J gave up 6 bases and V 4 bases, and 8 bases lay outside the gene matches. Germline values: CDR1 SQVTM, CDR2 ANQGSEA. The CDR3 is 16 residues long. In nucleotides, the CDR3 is TGCAGCGTTGTCCTGGGACTAGCGGGAGGAGAGGATACGCAGTATTTT. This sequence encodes CSVVLGLAGGEDTQYF.

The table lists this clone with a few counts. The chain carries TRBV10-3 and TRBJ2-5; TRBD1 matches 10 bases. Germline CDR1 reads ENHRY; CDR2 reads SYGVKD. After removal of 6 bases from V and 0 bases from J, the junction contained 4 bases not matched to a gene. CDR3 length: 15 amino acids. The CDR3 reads CAIRKGTGDQETQYF. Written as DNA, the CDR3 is TGTGCCATCAGGAAAGGGACAGGGGACCAAGAGACCCAGTACTTC.